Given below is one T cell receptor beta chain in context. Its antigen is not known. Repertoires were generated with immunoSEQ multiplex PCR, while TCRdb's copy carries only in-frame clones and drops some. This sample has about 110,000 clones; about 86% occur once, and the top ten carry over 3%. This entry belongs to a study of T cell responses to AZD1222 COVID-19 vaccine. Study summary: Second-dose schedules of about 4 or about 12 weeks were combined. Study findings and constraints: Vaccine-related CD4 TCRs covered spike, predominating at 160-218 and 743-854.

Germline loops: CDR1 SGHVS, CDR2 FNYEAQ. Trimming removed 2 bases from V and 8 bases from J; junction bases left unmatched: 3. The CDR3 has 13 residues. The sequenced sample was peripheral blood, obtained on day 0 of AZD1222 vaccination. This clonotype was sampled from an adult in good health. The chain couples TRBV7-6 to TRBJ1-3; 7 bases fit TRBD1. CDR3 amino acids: CASSLSQGDTIYF. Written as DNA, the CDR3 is TGTGCCAGCAGCTTATCCCAGGGGGACACCATATATTTT.